The rows below give T cell receptor beta chains drawn from one sample of a study of cytomegalovirus exposure and HLA in healthy donors. The data were produced by immunoSEQ multiplex PCR, yet TCRdb's version contains in-frame clones alone and is incomplete. The sample has around 200,000 clones; approximately 83% are singletons. Sequencing was carried out using PBMCs. The origin of the receptors is a woman between 45 and 65 years old in good health and CMV-seropositive. CDR3s include the opening cysteine and the closing phenylalanine or tryptophan. Fields, in order: V gene, clone size, J gene, D gene, CDR3 protein, CDR3 DNA. The D gene is left open where the match is weak. Size is stated for part of the rows, as once, few or many counts, or as a class when the clone is expanded.

v_gene: TRBV14; abundance: .; j_gene: TRBJ1-2; d_gene: .; CDR3aa: CASSPADGHFYGYTF; CDR3nt: TGTGCCAGCAGTCCTGCAGACGGACACTTCTATGGCTACACCTTC
v_gene: TRBV6-1; abundance: .; j_gene: TRBJ1-2; d_gene: .; CDR3aa: CASSAGEDVYYGYTF; CDR3nt: TGTGCCAGCAGCGCGGGGGAGGACGTCTACTATGGCTACACCTTC
v_gene: TRBV2; abundance: .; j_gene: TRBJ1-5; d_gene: .; CDR3aa: CASSEVRGNQPQHF; CDR3nt: TGTGCCAGCAGTGAGGTTAGAGGGAATCAGCCCCAGCATTTT
v_gene: TRBV28; abundance: .; j_gene: TRBJ1-2; d_gene: .; CDR3aa: CASSLGTYGYTF; CDR3nt: TGTGCCAGCAGTCTTGGTACTTATGGCTACACCTTC
v_gene: TRBV19; abundance: .; j_gene: TRBJ1-4; d_gene: TRBD1; CDR3aa: CASSQGGRGNEKLFF; CDR3nt: TGTGCCAGTAGTCAAGGGGGCAGGGGCAATGAAAAACTGTTTTTT
v_gene: TRBV28; abundance: .; j_gene: TRBJ1-6; d_gene: .; CDR3aa: CAIQGPYNSPLHF; CDR3nt: TGTGCCATACAGGGACCATATAATTCACCCCTCCACTTT
v_gene: TRBV7-3; abundance: .; j_gene: TRBJ1-2; d_gene: .; CDR3aa: CASSLGTNRDGYTF; CDR3nt: TGTGCCAGCAGCTTAGGTACCAACAGGGATGGCTACACCTTC
v_gene: TRBV14; abundance: .; j_gene: TRBJ1-6; d_gene: TRBD1; CDR3aa: CASSQGQGVGSPLHF; CDR3nt: TGTGCCAGCAGCCAGGGACAGGGGGTCGGATCACCCCTCCACTTT
v_gene: TRBV28; abundance: .; j_gene: TRBJ1-1; d_gene: .; CDR3aa: CASNPVMNTEAFF; CDR3nt: TGTGCCAGCAATCCGGTAATGAACACTGAAGCTTTCTTT
v_gene: TRBV5-6; abundance: .; j_gene: TRBJ2-4; d_gene: .; CDR3aa: CASSFGNKNIQYF; CDR3nt: TGTGCCAGCAGCTTCGGGAACAAAAACATTCAGTACTTC
v_gene: TRBV6-1; abundance: .; j_gene: TRBJ1-2; d_gene: TRBD1; CDR3aa: CASSEETGLNYGYTF; CDR3nt: TGTGCCAGCAGTGAAGAGACAGGGTTAAACTATGGCTACACCTTC
v_gene: TRBV5-1; abundance: few; j_gene: TRBJ1-3; d_gene: .; CDR3aa: CASSLAGGNGNTIYF; CDR3nt: TGCGCCAGCAGCTTGGCGGGGGGCAATGGAAACACCATATATTTT
v_gene: TRBV7-9; abundance: .; j_gene: TRBJ2-7; d_gene: TRBD1; CDR3aa: CSSSPLTGLLASYEQYF; CDR3nt: TGTTCCAGCAGCCCACTGACAGGGCTCCTAGCCTCCTACGAGCAGTACTTC
v_gene: TRBV7-2; abundance: .; j_gene: TRBJ2-7; d_gene: .; CDR3aa: CASRDRGALPYEQYF; CDR3nt: TGTGCCAGCAGGGACCGGGGGGCTCTGCCATACGAGCAGTACTTC
v_gene: TRBV5-6; abundance: few; j_gene: TRBJ2-7; d_gene: TRBD1; CDR3aa: CASSTTGTAYEQYF; CDR3nt: TGTGCCAGCAGCACGACCGGGACAGCGTACGAGCAGTACTTC
v_gene: TRBV5-6; abundance: few; j_gene: TRBJ2-7; d_gene: .; CDR3aa: CASSLGSSPGGYEQYF; CDR3nt: TGTGCCAGCAGCTTGGGGTCGTCGCCAGGAGGATACGAGCAGTACTTC
v_gene: TRBV21-1; abundance: .; j_gene: TRBJ2-5; d_gene: .; CDR3aa: CASSKTWRGGGETQYF; CDR3nt: TGTGCCAGCAGCAAAACGTGGCGGGGGGGCGGAGAGACCCAGTACTTC
v_gene: TRBV18; abundance: few; j_gene: TRBJ2-7; d_gene: TRBD1; CDR3aa: CASSPQYGQGDEQYF; CDR3nt: TGTGCCAGCTCACCACAGTACGGACAGGGGGACGAGCAGTACTTC
v_gene: TRBV6-6; abundance: .; j_gene: TRBJ2-7; d_gene: TRBD2; CDR3aa: CASSYSLAVTYEQYF; CDR3nt: TGTGCCAGCAGTTACTCGCTAGCGGTGACCTACGAGCAGTACTTC
v_gene: TRBV14; abundance: .; j_gene: TRBJ1-2; d_gene: .; CDR3aa: CASSQVLAGAAFGYTF; CDR3nt: TGTGCCAGCAGCCAAGTTCTGGCAGGGGCGGCTTTTGGCTACACCTTC
v_gene: TRBV7-2; abundance: .; j_gene: TRBJ2-1; d_gene: TRBD2; CDR3aa: CASSRGRTSGGGEQFF; CDR3nt: TGTGCCAGCAGCCGAGGCCGGACTAGCGGGGGCGGTGAGCAGTTCTTC
v_gene: TRBV15; abundance: .; j_gene: TRBJ1-5; d_gene: .; CDR3aa: CATSRGQVGQPQHF; CDR3nt: TGTGCCACCAGCAGGGGTCAGGTGGGTCAGCCCCAGCATTTT
v_gene: TRBV29-1; abundance: .; j_gene: TRBJ1-1; d_gene: TRBD1; CDR3aa: CSVGTGETEAFF; CDR3nt: TGCAGCGTGGGGACAGGGGAGACTGAAGCTTTCTTT
v_gene: TRBV7-2; abundance: .; j_gene: TRBJ1-6; d_gene: .; CDR3aa: CASSFATVYNSPLHF; CDR3nt: TGTGCCAGCAGCTTCGCGACAGTCTATAATTCACCCCTCCACTTT
v_gene: TRBV18; abundance: .; j_gene: TRBJ1-5; d_gene: TRBD1; CDR3aa: CASSPGQGPSNQPQHF; CDR3nt: TGTGCCAGCTCACCGGGACAGGGGCCTTCCAATCAGCCCCAGCATTTT
v_gene: TRBV15; abundance: .; j_gene: TRBJ2-1; d_gene: TRBD1; CDR3aa: CATSRNRGSNEQFF; CDR3nt: TGTGCCACCAGCAGAAACAGGGGGAGCAATGAGCAGTTCTTC
v_gene: TRBV28; abundance: .; j_gene: TRBJ1-6; d_gene: .; CDR3aa: CASSLLNSPLHF; CDR3nt: TGTGCCAGCAGCCTCCTTAATTCACCCCTCCACTTT
v_gene: TRBV5-1; abundance: .; j_gene: TRBJ1-6; d_gene: .; CDR3aa: CASTEPGGAGSPLHF; CDR3nt: TGCGCCAGCACCGAACCGGGGGGTGCAGGCTCACCCCTCCACTTT
v_gene: TRBV29-1; abundance: once; j_gene: TRBJ2-7; d_gene: TRBD1; CDR3aa: CSVEGRRDRGAYEQYF; CDR3nt: TGCAGCGTTGAAGGGAGACGGGACAGGGGGGCCTACGAGCAGTACTTC
v_gene: TRBV4-3; abundance: .; j_gene: TRBJ1-2; d_gene: .; CDR3aa: CASSQAWGTYGYTF; CDR3nt: TGCGCCAGCAGCCAAGCCTGGGGGACTTATGGCTACACCTTC
v_gene: TRBV6-6; abundance: .; j_gene: TRBJ1-2; d_gene: TRBD1; CDR3aa: CASSSSGQGNYGYTF; CDR3nt: TGTGCCAGCAGTTCCTCCGGACAGGGGAACTATGGCTACACCTTC
v_gene: TRBV20-1; abundance: .; j_gene: TRBJ1-2; d_gene: TRBD1; CDR3aa: CSAPTGVGYTF; CDR3nt: TGCAGTGCTCCGACAGGGGTGGGCTACACCTTC
v_gene: TRBV10-1; abundance: few; j_gene: TRBJ1-5; d_gene: TRBD1; CDR3aa: CAGGDRGWHQHF; CDR3nt: TGCGCCGGGGGGGACAGGGGATGGCACCAGCATTTT
v_gene: TRBV11-3; abundance: .; j_gene: TRBJ2-2; d_gene: TRBD1; CDR3aa: CASSLNPGQGSDTGELFF; CDR3nt: TGTGCCAGCAGCTTAAATCCCGGACAGGGGTCGGACACCGGGGAGCTGTTTTTT
v_gene: TRBV6-6; abundance: .; j_gene: TRBJ2-2; d_gene: .; CDR3aa: CASSSARLNTGELFF; CDR3nt: TGTGCCAGCAGTTCCGCCAGGTTGAACACCGGGGAGCTGTTTTTT
v_gene: TRBV5-5; abundance: .; j_gene: TRBJ1-2; d_gene: .; CDR3aa: CASSPDRVTSPDYGYTF; CDR3nt: TGTGCCAGCAGCCCGGACAGAGTCACCAGCCCGGACTATGGCTACACCTTC
v_gene: TRBV2; abundance: .; j_gene: TRBJ1-4; d_gene: TRBD1; CDR3aa: CASSNRDRAEKLFF; CDR3nt: TGTGCCAGCAGTAACCGGGACAGGGCTGAAAAACTGTTTTTT
v_gene: TRBV5-6; abundance: .; j_gene: TRBJ1-6; d_gene: .; CDR3aa: CASSPTRKGVGNSPLHF; CDR3nt: TGTGCCAGCAGCCCAACCCGAAAGGGGGTCGGTAATTCACCCCTCCACTTT
v_gene: TRBV5-4; abundance: .; j_gene: TRBJ1-1; d_gene: .; CDR3aa: CASSSRRGNTEAFF; CDR3nt: TGTGCCAGCAGCTCAAGAAGGGGGAACACTGAAGCTTTCTTT
v_gene: TRBV27; abundance: .; j_gene: TRBJ1-2; d_gene: TRBD1; CDR3aa: CASKQGGDGYTF; CDR3nt: TGTGCCAGCAAACAGGGGGGCGATGGCTACACCTTC
v_gene: TRBV2; abundance: .; j_gene: TRBJ2-7; d_gene: .; CDR3aa: CASTLWGGSDEQYF; CDR3nt: TGTGCCAGCACCCTTTGGGGGGGCAGCGACGAGCAGTACTTC
v_gene: TRBV13; abundance: .; j_gene: TRBJ2-7; d_gene: .; CDR3aa: CASSLYGEQYF; CDR3nt: TGTGCCAGCAGCTTATACGGCGAGCAGTACTTC
v_gene: TRBV7-3; abundance: .; j_gene: TRBJ2-3; d_gene: .; CDR3aa: CASSLNGGVADTQYF; CDR3nt: TGTGCCAGCAGCTTAAATGGCGGGGTGGCAGATACGCAGTATTTT
v_gene: TRBV7-9; abundance: few; j_gene: TRBJ1-2; d_gene: .; CDR3aa: CASSLGRGAGYTF; CDR3nt: TGTGCCAGCAGCTTAGGCAGGGGTGCTGGCTACACCTTC
v_gene: TRBV30; abundance: .; j_gene: TRBJ2-1; d_gene: TRBD1; CDR3aa: CAWSVRYRGDLGNEQFF; CDR3nt: TGTGCCTGGAGTGTACGGTACAGGGGCGACCTGGGCAATGAGCAGTTCTTC
v_gene: TRBV28; abundance: .; j_gene: TRBJ1-1; d_gene: .; CDR3aa: CASSLWGDPNTEAFF; CDR3nt: TGTGCCAGCAGTTTGTGGGGGGACCCGAACACTGAAGCTTTCTTT
v_gene: TRBV7-9; abundance: .; j_gene: TRBJ1-2; d_gene: .; CDR3aa: CASSTSGASQWYTF; CDR3nt: TGTGCCAGCAGCACCTCAGGGGCGAGCCAGTGGTACACCTTC
v_gene: TRBV2; abundance: .; j_gene: TRBJ1-2; d_gene: TRBD1; CDR3aa: CASRDRGFHGYTF; CDR3nt: TGTGCCAGCAGGGACAGGGGTTTTCATGGCTACACCTTC
v_gene: TRBV2; abundance: .; j_gene: TRBJ1-4; d_gene: .; CDR3aa: CASSGDSLYEKLFF; CDR3nt: TGTGCCAGCAGTGGCGACAGCCTTTATGAAAAACTGTTTTTT